This T cell receptor (beta chain) was sequenced for a study of T cells in Graves' hyperthyroidism and ophthalmopathy (dated by TCRdb to between 2019 and 2020). With regard to the full study: Peripheral blood was sampled at the time of initial diagnosis, prior to any treatment. For training and testing, the 100 or so patients in the discovery cohort were randomly divided in a 7:3 ratio. Whether ophthalmopathy could be predicted prospectively was tested in an independent validation cohort made up of 18 hyperthyroidism patients plus 17 patients who later progressed to ophthalmopathy. In more than five Graves' hyperthyroidism patients, the study also compared T-cell repertoires from thyroid tissue with T-cell repertoires from blood. After blood sampling, hyperthyroidism patients were treated with methimazole at a starting dose of 30 mg daily, and ophthalmopathy patients were treated with high-dose intravenous methylprednisolone. The paper reports TCR Vbeta CDR3 sequencing of over 130 peripheral blood samples: some 41 ophthalmopathy, 75 to 80 hyperthyroidism and approximately 17 progressor patients. A discovery cohort of approximately 97 patients, 43 with Graves' ophthalmopathy and approximately 55 with stable Graves' hyperthyroidism, was used to find distinguishing TCR V-J signatures.

Stable Graves' hyperthyroidism was defined as the absence of progression to ophthalmopathy over 18 months of follow-up. Hyperthyroidism patients were aged 18 to 65 years and newly diagnosed, with disease duration of less than 2 months. The study excluded patients with uncontrolled infections, other autoimmune diseases, pregnancy or lactation. Diagnoses were based on clinical symptoms, serum thyroxine and TRAb, thyroid ultrasound and orbital computed tomography. PBMCs were isolated from around 10 ml of fresh peripheral blood by Ficoll-Paque density gradient centrifugation. Total RNA was extracted with Trizol reagent, and quality was checked on an Agilent 2100 Bioanalyzer. The cysteine opens and the phenylalanine closes a CDR3 of 15 amino acids. Only the CDR3 DNA stays, 45 bases, in frame from base 1. The germline V gene (reference sequence) gives CDR1 as DFQATT and CDR2 as SNEGSKA. Trimmed from V: 3 bases; trimmed from J: 2 bases; junction bases lacking a gene match: 9.

Study-wide findings and limitations: In validation, progression to ophthalmopathy was predicted by the model with 65% to 71% sensitivity and 72.22% specificity, a median of 6.5 months before onset. Sample size was not statistically predetermined, and investigators were not blinded to group allocation. Ophthalmopathy was separated from stable hyperthyroidism by a 13 V-J signature model, with over 85% sensitivity and roughly 84% specificity obtained in cross-validation and 80%/75% obtained in testing. Most expanded thyroid clonotypes (frequency above 0.001) were also found in blood, which suggests that blood repertoires may mirror thyroid immune responses.

TCR beta CDR3 regions were amplified from RNA transcripts. The first round of RT-PCR for the TCR CDR3 was performed with the HTBI primer set and the Qiagen OneStep RT-PCR kit. Libraries were constructed in a second round of multiplex PCR, after which size selection and purification were performed. Sequencing of the libraries was done on an Illumina HiSeq2000 using paired-end 100 bp reads. Concerning the study's data processing: Raw data were processed with SOAPnuke, discarding reads with adapters, uncalled bases, mean Phred below 15, or no exact constant-primer or identifier match. High-quality paired reads were merged with COPE v1.2.5, and unique nucleotide sequences were defined as clonotypes. Clonotypes were aligned to IMGT TRBV, TRBD and TRBJ reference segments using MiTCR v1.1. Only V-J combinations with frequency above 0.0001, covering approximately 99% of repertoires, were analysed. The TCS score was defined as the ratio of F50 (clonal expansion) to E x V (chaos), calculated using BLOSUM62-based TCRdist between CDR3 peptides within each V-J. Welch's t-statistics and random forest reduced roughly 530 V-J features to 10 to 15, which were used in a naive Bayes classifier (R e1071). TCRdb reworked the public reads: Q25 trimming with fastp, MiXCR clone assembly, productive beta chains retained. Records with the same CDR3 protein are collapsed into one entry carrying the most frequent genes and DNA. TCRdb, not the authors, supplied the V and J calls. The sample has more than 500,000 distinct CDR3 sequences on record, around 15% of them singletons. The ten biggest clones cover about 3.8% of the sample.

This clonotype was seen ten or more times. Its antigen is not yet known. Per-base qualities were not stored, and no clone one base away is much larger. The specimen sequenced was blood. The chain is encoded by TRBV20-1 joined to TRBJ2-7, and TRBD2 matches 8 of the central bases. This receptor was identified in a woman aged 25 to 39 with Graves' hyperthyroidism. Here is the DNA: TGCAGTGCTAGGGAACTAGCGGAGATCACCTACGAGCAGTACTTC. This is translated as CSARELAEITYEQYF.